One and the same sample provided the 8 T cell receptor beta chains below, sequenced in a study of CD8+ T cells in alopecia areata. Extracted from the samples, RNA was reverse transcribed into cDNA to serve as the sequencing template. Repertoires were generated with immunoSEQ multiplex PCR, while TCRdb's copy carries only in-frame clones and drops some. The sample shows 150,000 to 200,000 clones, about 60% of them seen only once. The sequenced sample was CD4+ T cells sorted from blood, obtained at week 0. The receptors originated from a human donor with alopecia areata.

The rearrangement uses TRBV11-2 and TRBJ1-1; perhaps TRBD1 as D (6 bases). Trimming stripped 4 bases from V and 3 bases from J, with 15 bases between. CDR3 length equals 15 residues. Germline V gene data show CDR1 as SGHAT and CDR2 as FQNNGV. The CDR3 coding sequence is TGTGCCAGCAGCTCCGGGGAGGGGGGATACACTGAAGCTTTCTTT. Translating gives CASSSGEGGYTEAFF. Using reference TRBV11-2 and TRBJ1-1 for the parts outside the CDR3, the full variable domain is EAGVAQSPRYKIIEKRQSVAFWCNPISGHATLYWYQQILGQGPKLLIQFQNNGVVDDSQLPKDRFSAERLKGVDSTLKIQPAKLEDSAVYLCASSSGEGGYTEAFFGQGTRLTVV.

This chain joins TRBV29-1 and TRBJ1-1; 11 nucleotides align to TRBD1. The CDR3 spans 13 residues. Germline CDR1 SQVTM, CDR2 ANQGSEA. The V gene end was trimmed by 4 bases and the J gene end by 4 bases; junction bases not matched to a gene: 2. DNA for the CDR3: TGCAGCGTTGGGACAGGGGGCTTCACTGAAGCTTTCTTT. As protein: CSVGTGGFTEAFF.

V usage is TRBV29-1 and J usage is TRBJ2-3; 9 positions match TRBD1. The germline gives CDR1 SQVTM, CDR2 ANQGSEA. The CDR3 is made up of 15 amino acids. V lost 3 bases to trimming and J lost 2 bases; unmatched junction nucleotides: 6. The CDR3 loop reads CSVDVGTGNTDTQYF. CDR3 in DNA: TGCAGCGTTGATGTGGGGACAGGGAACACAGATACGCAGTATTTT.

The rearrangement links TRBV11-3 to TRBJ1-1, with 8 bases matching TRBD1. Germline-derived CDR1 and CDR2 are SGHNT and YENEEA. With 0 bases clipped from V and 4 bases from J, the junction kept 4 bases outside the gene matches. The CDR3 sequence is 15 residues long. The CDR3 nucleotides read TGTGCCAGCAGCTTAGATCCAGGGGGCTTCACTGAAGCTTTCTTT. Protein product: CASSLDPGGFTEAFF.

The CDR3 sequence is CASSLAPGTGTDTQYF. The CDR3 DNA sequence: TGTGCCAGCAGCTTAGCCCCTGGGACAGGCACAGATACGCAGTATTTT. The chain recombines TRBV11-2 with TRBJ2-3; TRBD1 matches at 7 bases. Germline V gene lookup returns CDR1 SGHAT and CDR2 FQNNGV. There are 16 residues in the CDR3. The J segment lost 1 base and the V segment lost 1 base, leaving 5 bases of the junction unmatched.

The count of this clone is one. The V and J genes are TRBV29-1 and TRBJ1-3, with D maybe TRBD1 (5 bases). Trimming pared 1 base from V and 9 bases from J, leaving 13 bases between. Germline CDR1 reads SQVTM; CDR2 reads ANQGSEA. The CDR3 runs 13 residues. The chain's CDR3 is CSVEAFEGTTIYF. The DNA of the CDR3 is TGCAGCGTTGAAGCTTTCGAGGGGACCACCATATATTTT.

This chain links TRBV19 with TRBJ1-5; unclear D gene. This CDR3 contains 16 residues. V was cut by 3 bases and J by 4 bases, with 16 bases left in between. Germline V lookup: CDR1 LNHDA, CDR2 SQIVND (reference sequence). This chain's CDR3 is CASSITLARRNQPQHF. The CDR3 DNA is TGTGCCAGTAGTATTACGTTGGCGCGGCGAAATCAGCCCCAGCATTTT.

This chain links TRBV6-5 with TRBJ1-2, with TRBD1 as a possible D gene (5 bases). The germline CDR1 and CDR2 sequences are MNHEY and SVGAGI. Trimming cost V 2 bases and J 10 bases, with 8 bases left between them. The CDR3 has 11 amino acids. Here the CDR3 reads CASSYGGSYTF. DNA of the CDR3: TGTGCCAGCAGTTACGGGGGTTCCTACACCTTC.